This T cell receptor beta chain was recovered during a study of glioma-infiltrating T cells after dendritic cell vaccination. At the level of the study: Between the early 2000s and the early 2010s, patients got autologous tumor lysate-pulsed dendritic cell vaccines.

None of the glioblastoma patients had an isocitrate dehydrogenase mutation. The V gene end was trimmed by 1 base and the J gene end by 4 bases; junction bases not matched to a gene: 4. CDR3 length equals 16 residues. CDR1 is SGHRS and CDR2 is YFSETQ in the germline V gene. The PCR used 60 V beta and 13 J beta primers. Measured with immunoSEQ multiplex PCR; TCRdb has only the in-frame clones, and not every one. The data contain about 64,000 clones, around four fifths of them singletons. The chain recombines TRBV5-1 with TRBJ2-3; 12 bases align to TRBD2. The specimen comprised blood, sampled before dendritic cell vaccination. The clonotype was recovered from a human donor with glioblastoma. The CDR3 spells CASSLLAGGSADTQYF. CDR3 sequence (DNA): TGCGCCAGCAGCTTGCTAGCGGGGGGGTCGGCAGATACGCAGTATTTT.